The T cell receptor beta chain described here comes from a study of T cell responses to AZD1222 COVID-19 vaccine (dated by TCRdb to the early 2020s). The study in broad terms: AZD1222 recipients given second doses at about 4 weeks or at about 12 weeks were pooled, since spike-specific TCR depth and breadth were not found to differ between the two schedules. Trial participants were enrolled by age into 18-55, 56-69 and 70-plus year subgroups, with roughly 150, 30 and 60 TCR-sequenced participants respectively. A total of over 230 trial participants underwent TCR sequencing, of whom 207 received two doses of AZD1222 and about 25 received two doses of the MenACWY control vaccine. Study-wide findings and limitations: Conclusions about previously exposed vaccinees are limited because only five or six AZD1222 recipients were SARS-CoV-2 seropositive at baseline. Nearly half of unique spike-specific TCRs reportedly recognized epitopes outside regions mutated in the B.1.351 and B.1.1.7 variants. Participants were mostly white British and included more females than males, and it was suggested by the authors that clonal diversity may have been underestimated. Because no samples from the day 14 peak response were available, repertoires could be characterized only after the peak T cell response. In the small 56-69-year group, the increase in depth fell short of significance, most likely because of low power. After two AZD1222 doses, spike-specific TCR breadth and depth were significantly higher than at day 0 and than in MenACWY recipients. Vaccine-associated CD4 TCRs spanned the whole spike protein, with dominant responses in regions 160-218 and 743-854.

V is pared back by 2 bases and J by 7 bases, with 8 bases lying between the germline termini. CDR1 SEHNR and CDR2 FQNEAQ are derived from the germline V gene (reference sequence). The CDR3 contains 13 residues, cysteine and phenylalanine counted. The CDR3 DNA has 39 bases and is translated from base 1. As to this clone: Its binding antigen is unknown. The record has no base qualities; no much larger clone is one base away.

The sample's time point label, in plain terms: baseline before first vaccination. Vaccinee samples were obtained from the UK trials COV001 and COV002, which included a single-blind randomized controlled phase 2/3 trial of AZD1222 (ChAdOx1 nCoV-19) in healthy adults. For TCRbeta chain sequencing, PBMC samples were collected from trial participants at day 0 and at day 28 after the second dose. The CDR3 regions of human TCRbeta chains were analyzed by immunosequencing. Regarding the original processing steps: Repertoire TCRs were checked for matches against a reference library of SARS-CoV-2-specific TCRs that had been generated using the MIRA antigen-specificity platform. Breadth was defined as the fraction of unique TCRs that were SARS-CoV-2-associated, and depth was defined as the fraction of total T cells that were SARS-CoV-2-associated. Each spike-specific TCR was assigned to its reactive spike region and to a CD4 or CD8 class using the MIRA data. Log10-transformed breadth and depth values were compared by one-way ANOVA with Sidak's multiple comparisons tests. Sourced from immuneACCESS, this table was stored by TCRdb with only in-frame sequences that have V and J called. A share of the clones is absent; for the studies checked, an unresolved V gene accounts for under half, and the remainder has no known explanation. V, J and clone size derive from that table, while D and trimming were established from the DNA sequence. The sample table contains about 120,000 clones; only one count was recorded for about 88% of them. The ten largest account for 2% to 2.5% of the sample.

The source material was peripheral blood, sampled on day 0 of AZD1222 vaccination. The V gene is TRBV7-9 and the J gene is TRBJ1-4; the D gene cannot be resolved reliably. The TCR was taken from an adult in good health. The DNA is as follows: TGTGCCAGCAGCTTACGTTTTAGTGAAAAACTGTTTTTT. This encodes CASSLRFSEKLFF.